The 21 T cell receptor beta chains below come from one sample, sequenced in a study of blood T cell repertoires in COVID-19. TCRdb's table, derived via immunoSEQ multiplex PCR, lists solely in-frame clones and lacks some. The repertoire has approximately 170,000 clones, approximately 84% of them found once; the top ten carry 2.5% to 3.5%. Sequenced: PBMCs or T cells enriched from blood (not recorded which). The origin of the receptors is a woman in her 30s who had recovered from COVID-19.

With respect to this clone: One end of the junction is discordant with germline, which a read error may explain. The gene calls are TRBV30 and TRBJ2-1; TRBD1 matches 7 bases. Germline V gene data show CDR1 as GTSNPN and CDR2 as SVGIG (reference sequence). The CDR3 has 14 amino acids. The CDR3, as DNA: TGTGCCTGGGGGCCAAGAGACAGGGCACGGGCGGTGCTCTTC. Translation: CAWGPRDRARAVLF. The complete variable domain, with remaining parts taken from reference TRBV30 and TRBJ2-1, reads SQTIHQWPATLVQPVGSPLSLECTVEGTSNPNLYWYRQAAGRGLQLLFYSVGIGQISSEVPQNLSASRPQDRQFILSSKKLLLSDSGFYLCAWGPRDRARAVLFGPGTRLTVL.

V gene TRBV11-2 combines with J gene TRBJ2-7; maybe TRBD2 (6 bases). CDR3 length: 14 amino acids. Germline CDR1 SGHAT, CDR2 FQNNGV. V was clipped by 1 base and J by 3 bases, with 10 bases between them. The CDR3 DNA sequence: TGTGCCAGCAGCTTAGGGGACTCTCACTACGAGCAGTACTTC. Its translation: CASSLGDSHYEQYF.

This chain links TRBV2 with TRBJ2-7, with TRBD2 identical over 13 bases. CDR3 length: 15 amino acids. V shed 6 bases and J 7 bases; nucleotides not matched to a gene: 9. The germline V gene encodes CDR1 SNHLY and CDR2 FYNNEI. CDR3 residues: CASRGTSGNPWEQYF. The CDR3 DNA sequence: TGTGCCAGCAGGGGGACTAGCGGGAACCCTTGGGAGCAGTACTTC.

V gene TRBV28 combines with J gene TRBJ1-2, with D possibly TRBD1 on 6 matching bases. Germline loops: CDR1 MDHEN, CDR2 SYDVKM. This CDR3 region has 12 residues. V lost 7 bases, J lost 7 bases, and 13 bases lay in between. CDR3: CASIGGAGGYTF. DNA of the CDR3: TGTGCCAGCATAGGGGGGGCGGGTGGCTACACCTTC.

The rearrangement uses TRBV5-8 and TRBJ2-7, with D perhaps TRBD2 (6 bases). Germline CDR1 SGHTS, CDR2 YDEGEE. CDR3 size: 14 residues. Trimming stripped 4 bases from V and 3 bases from J, with 14 bases between. CDR3 nucleotides: TGTGCCAGCAGCCCGGGACTCCTGGGCTACGAGCAGTACTTC. Translating gives CASSPGLLGYEQYF.

V usage is TRBV28 and J usage is TRBJ1-5; tentatively, D is TRBD1 (5 bases). Germline loops: CDR1 MDHEN, CDR2 SYDVKM. The CDR3 length is 24 residues. V lost 5 bases to trimming and J lost 4 bases, with 42 bases between them. CDR3 residues: CASSTSGGGEPLPGGLGLNQPQHF. CDR3 bases: TGTGCCAGCAGTACCTCGGGGGGGGGAGAACCCCTTCCGGGAGGCCTTGGCTTGAATCAGCCCCAGCATTTT.

The gene calls are TRBV10-3 and TRBJ2-7; TRBD1 matches 11 bases. The CDR3 covers 17 residues. CDR1 and CDR2 from the germline V gene are ENHRY and SYGVKD. After removal of 0 bases from V and 4 bases from J, the junction contained 8 bases not matched to a gene. The CDR3 region has the DNA TGTGCCATCAGTGAGTCCCGGACAGGGGGCAGTTTATACGAGCAGTACTTC. This encodes CAISESRTGGSLYEQYF.

The chain is built from TRBV19 and TRBJ1-3; D is undetermined. CDR3 length: 14 residues. Germline CDR1 and CDR2: LNHDA and SQIVND (reference sequence). V gave up 2 bases and J gave up 1 base, with 6 bases separating them. CDR3 DNA sequence: TGTGCCAGTAGTATACCCCAGTCTGGAAACACCATATATTTT. It codes for CASSIPQSGNTIYF.

V usage is TRBV25-1 and J usage is TRBJ2-1, with D possibly being TRBD2 (5 bases). Germline lookup yields CDR1 MGHDK and CDR2 SYGVNS. The V end lost 5 bases, the J end lost 5 bases, and 13 bases lay between the germline ends. This CDR3 spans 14 amino acids. The DNA of the CDR3 is TGTGCCAGCAGTCGTACCGGGGTGAACAATGAGCAGTTCTTC. Translating gives CASSRTGVNNEQFF.

The chain employs TRBV6-5 and TRBJ2-7; 9 bases match TRBD2. Trimming took 2 bases from V and 7 from J; bases not matched to a gene: 9. This CDR3 comprises 15 residues. Germline V lookup: CDR1 MNHEY, CDR2 SVGAGI. CDR3 DNA: TGTGCCAGCAGTTACACTCCGGGGCTAGCGGGAGAGCAGTACTTC. It specifies CASSYTPGLAGEQYF.

The CDR3 region has the DNA TGTGCTAGTGGTCCCTTTGAAGCTTTCTTT. Translation gives CASGPFEAFF. J is TRBJ1-1 and V is TRBV12-5, with D unclear. CDR1 is LGHNT and CDR2 is FRNRAP in the germline V gene. The CDR3 has 10 residues. V shed 5 bases and J shed 7 bases, with 5 bases lying between them.

V usage is TRBV3-1 (or the pseudogene TRBV3-2) and J usage is TRBJ2-2, with 8 bases fitting TRBD2. V shed 0 bases and J 5 bases; nucleotides not matched to a gene: 8. In germline, CDR1 is LGHDT, CDR2 YNNKEL (reference sequence). The CDR3 is 17 amino acids. The CDR3 loop is CASSQETSGVWTGELFF. CDR3 coding DNA: TGTGCCAGCAGCCAAGAAACTAGCGGAGTTTGGACCGGGGAGCTGTTTTTT.

The chain couples TRBV10-3 to TRBJ2-2; perhaps TRBD2 as D (6 bases). From germline, CDR1 is ENHRY and CDR2 SYGVKD. V lost 6 bases and J lost 5, with 10 bases in between. The CDR3 runs 13 residues. In nucleotides, the CDR3 is TGTGCCATCAGGACCGGGACTACCGGGGAGCTGTTTTTT. This codes for CAIRTGTTGELFF.

The chain joins TRBV11-2 to TRBJ2-7; D gene unclear. The CDR3 spans 11 residues. Looked up from germline, CDR1 is SGHAT and CDR2 is FQNNGV. Deletions cut 4 bases from V and 1 base from J, with 2 bases between. CDR3 in DNA: TGTGCCAGCAGCTCATCCTACGAGCAGTACTTC. Protein product: CASSSSYEQYF.

This clone showed up just once. CDR3 sequence: CASQGFENTQYF. CDR3 in DNA: TGTGCTAGCCAGGGATTTGAAAATACGCAGTATTTT. V and J are TRBV7-7 and TRBJ2-3; possible D gene TRBD1, 5 bases. CDR3 length equals 12 residues. Germline V lookup: CDR1 SSHAT, CDR2 FNYEAQ (reference sequence).

The genes are TRBV6-2 or TRBV6-3 and TRBJ2-1, with 9 nucleotides matching TRBD2. Germline trimming cut 4 bases from V and 4 bases from J; bases unmatched to any gene: 8. This CDR3 region has 16 residues. The V gene's germline CDR1 is MNHEY and CDR2 SVGEGT. The CDR3 nucleotides read TGTGCCAGCAGTTCCACAGGACTAGCGTCTTACAATGAGCAGTTCTTC. Its protein is CASSSTGLASYNEQFF.

The V gene is TRBV29-1, the J gene TRBJ2-1; 10 bases fit TRBD1. Germline-derived CDR1 and CDR2 are SQVTM and ANQGSEA. The CDR3 is 19 residues long. Unmatched junction bases numbered 14, after V lost 0 bases and J lost 3 bases. CDR3: CSVEDLGTGEGNDYNEQFF. CDR3 sequence (DNA): TGCAGCGTTGAAGATCTCGGGACAGGGGAAGGGAACGACTACAATGAGCAGTTCTTC.

The chain joins TRBV18 to TRBJ2-2; the D gene is possibly TRBD2 (5 bases). The CDR3 covers 14 residues. The germline V and J ends were trimmed by 4 bases and 4 bases, with 10 bases remaining between them. CDR1 KGHSH and CDR2 LQKENI come from the germline V gene. The CDR3 DNA follows: TGTGCCAGCTCACAAAATGCGGGCACCGGGGAGCTGTTTTTT. Amino acids: CASSQNAGTGELFF. The entire variable domain, with the rest obtained from reference TRBV18 and TRBJ2-2, is as follows: NAGVMQNPRHLVRRRGQEARLRCSPMKGHSHVYWYRQLPEEGLKFMVYLQKENIIDESGMPKERFSAEFPKEGPSILRIQQVVRGDSAAYFCASSQNAGTGELFFGEGSRLTVL.

This rearrangement joins TRBV9 to TRBJ1-1; tentative D call: TRBD1 (5 bases). The CDR3 sequence is 14 residues long. V gave up 0 bases and J gave up 3 bases, with 9 bases separating them. Per germline, CDR1 SGDLS and CDR2 YYNGEE. The CDR3 is CASSVDGRDTEAFF. The CDR3, as DNA: TGTGCCAGCAGCGTAGACGGCAGGGACACTGAAGCTTTCTTT.

This rearrangement joins TRBV18 to TRBJ1-3, with D unresolved. The CDR3 sequence is 15 residues long. Deletions cut 3 bases from V and 0 bases from J, with 9 bases between. Germline V gene data show CDR1 as KGHSH and CDR2 as LQKENI. The CDR3 DNA follows: TGTGCCAGCTCACCTGACGGGAGCTCTGGAAACACCATATATTTT. This gives the protein CASSPDGSSGNTIYF.

The chain recombines TRBV15 with TRBJ1-3; 8 positions match TRBD1. This CDR3 has 15 residues. V shed 4 bases and J 2 bases; nucleotides not matched to a gene: 4. Germline V gene sequence: CDR1 LNHNV, CDR2 YYDKDF (reference sequence). The CDR3, as DNA: TGTGCCACCAGCATCACAGGGGGAGCTGGAAACACCATATATTTT. As protein: CATSITGGAGNTIYF.